The source of this TCR beta chain is a study of beta chain features in type 1 diabetes. Study observations and caveats: Moderate but significant shortening of TCRB CDR3s was recorded in all four CD4+ subsets from Type 1 diabetes patients.

V was pared by 5 bases and J by 6 bases, with 10 bases between. Germline V gene sequence: CDR1 PRHDT, CDR2 FYEKMQ (reference sequence). The CDR3 is 12 amino acids. Concerning this clone: What it binds is not known.

Reverse transcription of all isolated RNA meant that expressed TCRB transcripts were sequenced. Assay used: immunoSEQ multiplex PCR; TCRdb lists only in-frame clones, some missing. The sample lists 250,000 to 350,000 clones, around 15% occurring once. The sample taken for sequencing was naive CD4+ T cells from blood. The receptor comes from a man younger than 45 with type 1 diabetes. This chain links TRBV13 with TRBJ1-2; D is ambiguous. The CDR3 DNA reads TGTGCCAGCAGCCCCGTATTCCATGGCTACACCTTC. This sequence encodes CASSPVFHGYTF.